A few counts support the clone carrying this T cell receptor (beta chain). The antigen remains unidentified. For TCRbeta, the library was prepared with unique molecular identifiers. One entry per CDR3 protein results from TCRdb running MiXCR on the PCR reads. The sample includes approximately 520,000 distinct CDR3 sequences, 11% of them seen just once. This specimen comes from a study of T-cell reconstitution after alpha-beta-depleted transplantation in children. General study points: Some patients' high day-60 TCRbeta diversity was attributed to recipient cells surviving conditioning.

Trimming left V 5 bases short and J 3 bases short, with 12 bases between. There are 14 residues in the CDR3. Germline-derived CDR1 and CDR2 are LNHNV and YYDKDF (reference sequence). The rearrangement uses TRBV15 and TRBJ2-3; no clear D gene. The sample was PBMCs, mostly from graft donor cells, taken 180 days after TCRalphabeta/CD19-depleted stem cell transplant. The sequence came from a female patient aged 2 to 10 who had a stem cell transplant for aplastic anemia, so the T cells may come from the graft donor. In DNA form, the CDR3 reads TGTGCCACCAGCTCGATCGCCCGGACAGATACGCAGTATTTT. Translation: CATSSIARTDTQYF.